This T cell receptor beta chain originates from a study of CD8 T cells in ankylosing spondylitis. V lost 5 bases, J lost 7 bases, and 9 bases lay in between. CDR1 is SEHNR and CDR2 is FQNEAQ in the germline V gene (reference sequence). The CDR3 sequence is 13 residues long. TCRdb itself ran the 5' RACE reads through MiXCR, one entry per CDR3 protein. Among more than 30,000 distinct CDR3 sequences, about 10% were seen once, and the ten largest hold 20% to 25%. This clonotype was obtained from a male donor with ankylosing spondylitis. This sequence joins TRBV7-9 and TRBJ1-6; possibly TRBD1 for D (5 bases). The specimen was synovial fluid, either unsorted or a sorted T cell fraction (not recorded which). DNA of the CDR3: TGTGCCAGCAGCGCAGGGAGGAATTCACCCCTCCACTTT. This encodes CASSAGRNSPLHF. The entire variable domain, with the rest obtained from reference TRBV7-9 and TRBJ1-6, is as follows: DTGVSQNPRHKITKRGQNVTFRCDPISEHNRLYWYRQTLGQGPEFLTYFQNEAQLEKSRLLSDRFSAERPKGSFSTLEIQRTEQGDSAMYLCASSAGRNSPLHFGNGTRLTVT.